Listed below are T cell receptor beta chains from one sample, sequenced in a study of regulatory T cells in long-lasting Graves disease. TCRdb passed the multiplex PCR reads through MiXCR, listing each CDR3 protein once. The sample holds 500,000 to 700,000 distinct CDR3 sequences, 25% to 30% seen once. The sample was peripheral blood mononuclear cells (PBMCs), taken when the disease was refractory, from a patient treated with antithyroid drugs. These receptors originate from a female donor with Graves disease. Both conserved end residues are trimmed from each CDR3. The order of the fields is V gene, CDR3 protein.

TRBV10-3,AISAGGLSNTEAF
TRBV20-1,SASLAGGVYNEQF
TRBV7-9,ASSISGRAFTKNIQY
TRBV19,ASSIGATTNEKLF
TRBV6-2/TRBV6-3,ASSYGRPGLFTNEKLF
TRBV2,ASSDNAPPPTNTEAF
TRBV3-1,ASSQRQMNSPLH
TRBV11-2,ASSLVAGGSPLH
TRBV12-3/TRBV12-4,ASSLIPTGCNQPQH
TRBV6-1,ASSVKENTEAF
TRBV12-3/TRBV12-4,ASSLNLMGTEAF
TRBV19,ASTVGTGLNTEAF
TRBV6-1,ASRQGRRDGYT
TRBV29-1,SVYGTQVYGYT
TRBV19,ASSSIGTGAEQY
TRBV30,AWDSGGNTEAF
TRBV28,ASRRQGASNQPQH
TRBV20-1,SVSGRASYEQY
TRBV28,ASSKGLAGNHNEQF
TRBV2,ASSLVARLVGEQY
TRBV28,ASSLGHSNTEAF
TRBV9,ASSEAPGQGPRGYT
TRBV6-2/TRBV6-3,ASSSGQVGLAVEQY
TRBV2,ASTSDRANTGELF
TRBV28,ASSPGQVYTEAF
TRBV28,ASSFFGQDEQY
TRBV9,ASSGQGQETQY
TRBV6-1,ASRGGSSYEQY
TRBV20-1,SGRDTVYEQY
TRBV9,ASSVEGEGLEKLF
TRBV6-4,ASRGKVGETQY
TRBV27,AISDPLADANTGELF
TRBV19,ASSPRQSNYGYT
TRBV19,ASSMSGRETQY
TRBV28,ASSLGGTSYGYT
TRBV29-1,SVGHNTEAF
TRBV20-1,SARAGRDREIQETQY
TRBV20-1,SAGAGTFTDTQY
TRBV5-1,ASSNTNYGYT
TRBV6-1,ASSPGTGELGYT
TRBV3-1,ASSQDIEINYGYT
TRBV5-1,ASSFDSYEQY
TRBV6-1,ASSPERGNTGELF
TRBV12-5,ASGLDGVSPLH
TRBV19,ACREADQPQH
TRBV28,ASGQTTGNEQY
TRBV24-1,ATSDGLATETQY
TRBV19,ASTRTTEAF
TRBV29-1,SVDLRDSQETQY
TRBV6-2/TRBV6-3,ASSEYPRDTEAF
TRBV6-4,ASSALPPGPYNYGYT
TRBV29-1,SELEDSPLH
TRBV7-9,ASSLKWWDTEAF
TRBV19,ASSIGWATQPQH
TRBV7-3,ASSSSPDTEAF
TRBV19,ASSTPHRGTEAF
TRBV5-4,ASSLEGNTGTQY
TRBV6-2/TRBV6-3,ASGGGRLANYGYT
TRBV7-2,ASSLVGLGHNEQF
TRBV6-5,ASSYWTGRGYT